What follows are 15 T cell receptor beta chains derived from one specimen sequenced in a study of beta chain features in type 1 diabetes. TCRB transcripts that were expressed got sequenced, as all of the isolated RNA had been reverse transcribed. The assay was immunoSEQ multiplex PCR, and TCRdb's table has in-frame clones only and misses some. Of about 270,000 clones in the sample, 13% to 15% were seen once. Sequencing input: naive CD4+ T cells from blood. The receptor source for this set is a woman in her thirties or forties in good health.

CDR3 residues: CATERGNSNQPQHF. Written as DNA, the CDR3 is TGTGCCACCGAGCGGGGGAATAGCAATCAGCCCCAGCATTTT. The V and J genes are TRBV2 and TRBJ1-5; tentative D call: TRBD1 (5 bases). Germline V gene data show CDR1 as SNHLY and CDR2 as FYNNEI. Trimming stripped 10 bases from V and 0 bases from J, with 13 bases between. The CDR3 is 14 residues long.

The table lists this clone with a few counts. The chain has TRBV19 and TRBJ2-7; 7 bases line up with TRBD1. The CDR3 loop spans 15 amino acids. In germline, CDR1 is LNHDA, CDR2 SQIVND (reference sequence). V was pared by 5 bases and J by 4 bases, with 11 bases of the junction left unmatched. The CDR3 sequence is CASSFKTGPTYEQYF. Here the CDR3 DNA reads TGTGCCAGTAGTTTCAAGACAGGGCCGACATACGAGCAGTACTTC.

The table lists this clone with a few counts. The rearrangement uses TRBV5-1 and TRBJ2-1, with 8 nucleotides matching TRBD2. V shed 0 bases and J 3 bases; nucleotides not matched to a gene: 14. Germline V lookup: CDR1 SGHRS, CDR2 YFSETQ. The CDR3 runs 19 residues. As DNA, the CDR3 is TGCGCCAGCAGCTTGGACCCATCCTTTCGGCGGGGGGACTACAATGAGCAGTTCTTC. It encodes CASSLDPSFRRGDYNEQFF.

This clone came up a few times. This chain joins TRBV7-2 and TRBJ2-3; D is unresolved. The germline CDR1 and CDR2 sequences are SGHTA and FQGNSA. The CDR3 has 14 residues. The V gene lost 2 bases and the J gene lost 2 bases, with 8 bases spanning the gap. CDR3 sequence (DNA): TGTGCCAGCAGCTTAATCGGTAACACAGATACGCAGTATTTT. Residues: CASSLIGNTDTQYF.

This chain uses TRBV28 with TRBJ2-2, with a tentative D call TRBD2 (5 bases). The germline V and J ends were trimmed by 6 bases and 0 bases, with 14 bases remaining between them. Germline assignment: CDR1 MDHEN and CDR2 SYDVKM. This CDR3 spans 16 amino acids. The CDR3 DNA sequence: TGTGCCAGCAGGGGGTTGAGGAGGACGAACACCGGGGAGCTGTTTTTT. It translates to CASRGLRRTNTGELFF. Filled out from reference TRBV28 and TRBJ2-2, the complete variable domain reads DVKVTQSSRYLVKRTGEKVFLECVQDMDHENMFWYRQDPGLGLRLIYFSYDVKMKEKGDIPEGYSVSREKKERFSLILESASTNQTSMYLCASRGLRRTNTGELFFGEGSRLTVL.

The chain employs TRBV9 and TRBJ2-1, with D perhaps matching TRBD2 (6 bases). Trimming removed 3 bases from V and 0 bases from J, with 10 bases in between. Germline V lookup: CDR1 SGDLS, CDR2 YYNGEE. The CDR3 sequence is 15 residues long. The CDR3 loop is CASSATGASYNEQFF. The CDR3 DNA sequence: TGTGCCAGCAGCGCGACGGGAGCCTCCTACAATGAGCAGTTCTTC. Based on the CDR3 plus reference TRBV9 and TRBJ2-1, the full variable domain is DSGVTQTPKHLITATGQRVTLRCSPRSGDLSVYWYQQSLDQGLQFLIQYYNGEERAKGNILERFSAQQFPDLHSELNLSSLELGDSALYFCASSATGASYNEQFFGPGTRLTVL.

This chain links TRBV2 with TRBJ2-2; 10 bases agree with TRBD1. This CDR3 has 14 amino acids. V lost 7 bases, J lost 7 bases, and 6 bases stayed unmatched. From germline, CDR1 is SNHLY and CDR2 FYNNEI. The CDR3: CASKETGGLGELFF. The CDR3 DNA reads TGTGCCAGCAAGGAGACAGGGGGCCTCGGGGAGCTGTTTTTT.

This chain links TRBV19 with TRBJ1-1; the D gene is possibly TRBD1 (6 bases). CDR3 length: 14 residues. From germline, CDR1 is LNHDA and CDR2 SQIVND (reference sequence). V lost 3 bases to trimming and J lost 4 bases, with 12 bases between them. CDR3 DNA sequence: TGTGCCAGTAGTATCACAGGGAGAACCACTGAAGCTTTCTTT. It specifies CASSITGRTTEAFF. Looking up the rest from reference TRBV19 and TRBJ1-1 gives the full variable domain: DGGITQSPKYLFRKEGQNVTLSCEQNLNHDAMYWYRQDPGQGLRLIYYSQIVNDFQKGDIAEGYSVSREKKESFPLTVTSAQKNPTAFYLCASSITGRTTEAFFGQGTRLTVV.

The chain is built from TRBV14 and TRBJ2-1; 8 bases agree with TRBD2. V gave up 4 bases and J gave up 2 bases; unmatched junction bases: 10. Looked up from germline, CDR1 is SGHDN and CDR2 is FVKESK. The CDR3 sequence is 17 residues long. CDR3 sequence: CASSPARWGLAYNEQFF. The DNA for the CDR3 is TGTGCCAGCAGCCCTGCCAGGTGGGGACTAGCCTACAATGAGCAGTTCTTC. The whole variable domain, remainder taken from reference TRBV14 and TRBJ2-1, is EAGVTQFPSHSVIEKGQTVTLRCDPISGHDNLYWYRRVMGKEIKFLLHFVKESKQDESGMPNNRFLAERTGGTYSTLKVQPAELEDSGVYFCASSPARWGLAYNEQFFGPGTRLTVL.

This chain's CDR3 is CASSFLSTDTQYF. The CDR3, as DNA: TGTGCCAGCAGCTTCCTTAGCACAGATACGCAGTATTTT. This sequence joins TRBV5-6 and TRBJ2-3; no firm D call. CDR3 length: 13 residues. CDR1 and CDR2 from the germline V gene are SGHDT and YYEEEE. Trimming left V 2 bases short and J 0 bases short, with 4 bases between.

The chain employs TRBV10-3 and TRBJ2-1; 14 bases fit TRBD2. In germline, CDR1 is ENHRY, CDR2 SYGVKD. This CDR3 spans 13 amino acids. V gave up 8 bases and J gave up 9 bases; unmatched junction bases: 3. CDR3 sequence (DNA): TGTGCCATCGGGACTAGCGGGGGCGCTGAGCAGTTCTTC. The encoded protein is CAIGTSGGAEQFF.

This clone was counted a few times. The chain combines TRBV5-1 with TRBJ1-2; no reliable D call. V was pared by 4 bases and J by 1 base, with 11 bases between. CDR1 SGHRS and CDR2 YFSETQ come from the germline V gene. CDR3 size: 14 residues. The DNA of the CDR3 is TGCGCCAGCAGCCCCCTAGGAATTAACTATGGCTACACCTTC. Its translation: CASSPLGINYGYTF. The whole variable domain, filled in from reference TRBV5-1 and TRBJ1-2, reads KAGVTQTPRYLIKTRGQQVTLSCSPISGHRSVSWYQQTPGQGLQFLFEYFSETQRNKGNFPGRFSGRQFSNSRSEMNVSTLELGDSALYLCASSPLGINYGYTFGSGTRLTVV.

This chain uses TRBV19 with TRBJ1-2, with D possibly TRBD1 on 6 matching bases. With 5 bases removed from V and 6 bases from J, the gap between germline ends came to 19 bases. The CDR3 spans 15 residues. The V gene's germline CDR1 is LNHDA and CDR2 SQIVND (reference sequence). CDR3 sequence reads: CASSLTLTGGDGYTF. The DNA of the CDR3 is TGTGCCAGTAGTCTCACGCTGACAGGAGGCGATGGCTACACCTTC.

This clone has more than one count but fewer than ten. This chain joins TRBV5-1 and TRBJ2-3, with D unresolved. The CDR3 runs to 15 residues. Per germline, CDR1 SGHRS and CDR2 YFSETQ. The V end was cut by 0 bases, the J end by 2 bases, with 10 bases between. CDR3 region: CASSLAQDPTDTQYF. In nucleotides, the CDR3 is TGCGCCAGCAGCTTGGCCCAGGATCCCACAGATACGCAGTATTTT.

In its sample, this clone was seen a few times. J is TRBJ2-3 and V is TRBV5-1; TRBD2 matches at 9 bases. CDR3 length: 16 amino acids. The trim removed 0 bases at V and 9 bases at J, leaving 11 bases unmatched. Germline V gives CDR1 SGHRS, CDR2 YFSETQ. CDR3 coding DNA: TGCGCCAGCAGCTTGGATGCGGGGGGGCCTACATCGACGCAGTATTTT. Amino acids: CASSLDAGGPTSTQYF. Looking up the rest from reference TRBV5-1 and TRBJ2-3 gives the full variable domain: KAGVTQTPRYLIKTRGQQVTLSCSPISGHRSVSWYQQTPGQGLQFLFEYFSETQRNKGNFPGRFSGRQFSNSRSEMNVSTLELGDSALYLCASSLDAGGPTSTQYFGPGTRLTVL.